Presented here are 17 T cell receptor beta chains from one specimen sequenced in a study of blood T cell repertoires in COVID-19. Sequencing used immunoSEQ multiplex PCR; TCRdb keeps in-frame clones, though not all of them. Counted here are hundreds of thousands of clones, 88% occurring once; the ten biggest clones make up 0.99%. Input material: peripheral blood. The receptors stem from a woman in her thirties or forties who had recovered from COVID-19.

This clone occurred a few times. The chain carries TRBV7-8 and TRBJ2-2, with a possible D match to TRBD1 (6 bases). The CDR3 spans 14 residues. CDR1 SGHVS and CDR2 FQNEAQ come from the germline V gene. Trimming took off 5 bases at V and 7 bases at J, with 14 bases between the two ends. CDR3 in amino acids: CASSRGGGVGELFF. For the CDR3, the DNA is TGTGCCAGCAGCCGAGGTGGGGGCGTCGGGGAGCTGTTTTTT.

V and J are TRBV19 and TRBJ2-7, with 7 bases matching TRBD2. The CDR3 is made up of 15 amino acids. V was clipped by 1 base and J by 0 bases; unmatched bases: 3. From germline, CDR1 is LNHDA and CDR2 SQIVND (reference sequence). The CDR3 coding sequence is TGTGCCAGTAGTATAGCGGGGGGTTCCTCCTACGAGCAGTACTTC. Its protein is CASSIAGGSSYEQYF.

J is TRBJ1-4 and V is TRBV9; 7 bases line up with TRBD1. The J segment lost 6 bases and the V segment lost 0 bases, leaving 5 bases of the junction unmatched. Per the germline V gene, CDR1 is SGDLS and CDR2 is YYNGEE. The CDR3 extends over 15 amino acids. Here the CDR3 DNA reads TGTGCCAGCAGCGTAGCCTCAGGGGGAGATGAAAAACTGTTTTTT. Amino acids: CASSVASGGDEKLFF.

A single count supports this clone. The CDR3 here is CSVEGGQGAYEQYF. DNA of the CDR3: TGCAGCGTTGAAGGGGGTCAGGGGGCGTACGAGCAGTACTTC. The chain recombines TRBV29-1 with TRBJ2-7, with 8 bases identical to TRBD1. Germline-derived CDR1 and CDR2 are SQVTM and ANQGSEA. Trimming took 1 base from V and 4 from J; bases not matched to a gene: 6. The CDR3 covers 14 residues.

This clone has only one observation. This chain connects TRBV19 to TRBJ2-1, with unresolved D. The germline gives CDR1 LNHDA, CDR2 SQIVND (reference sequence). The CDR3 has 13 residues. Deletions cut 3 bases from V and 10 bases from J, with 13 bases between. The CDR3 sequence is CASSMGPTREQFF. CDR3 in DNA: TGTGCCAGTAGTATGGGCCCCACCAGGGAGCAGTTCTTC.

This chain connects TRBV5-1 to TRBJ2-3; possibly TRBD2 for D (6 bases). Germline V CDR1 and CDR2: SGHRS, YFSETQ. Trimming left V 0 bases short and J 4 bases short, with 12 bases between. This CDR3 comprises 15 residues. The CDR3 sequence is CASSLGSGGADTQYF. CDR3 nucleotide sequence: TGCGCCAGCAGCTTGGGTTCCGGCGGGGCAGATACGCAGTATTTT. Full variable domain (rest looked up from reference TRBV5-1 and TRBJ2-3): KAGVTQTPRYLIKTRGQQVTLSCSPISGHRSVSWYQQTPGQGLQFLFEYFSETQRNKGNFPGRFSGRQFSNSRSEMNVSTLELGDSALYLCASSLGSGGADTQYFGPGTRLTVL.

The rearrangement links TRBV25-1 to TRBJ2-5, with a possible D match to TRBD1 (5 bases). Trimming stripped 8 bases from V and 1 base from J, with 11 bases between. The V gene's germline CDR1 is MGHDK and CDR2 SYGVNS. The CDR3 contains 13 residues. CDR3 region: CASGAASQETQYF. The CDR3 DNA reads as TGTGCCAGCGGGGCGGCGAGCCAAGAGACCCAGTACTTC.

V is TRBV12-2 and J is TRBJ2-7; TRBD2, the table's D call, was not compared with the DNA. TRBV12-2 is noted as a pseudogene. CDR3 length: 16 residues. The CDR3 is CAMPQAYSSGRGEQYV. The CDR3 DNA reads as TGTGCAATGCCCCAAGCTTATAGTAGCGGGAGGGGCGAGCAGTACGTC.

J is TRBJ2-7 and V is TRBV30; no definite D call. The CDR3 length is 15 residues. V gave up 1 base and J gave up 1 base, with 14 bases separating them. Germline loops: CDR1 GTSNPN, CDR2 SVGIG (reference sequence). The CDR3 sequence is CAWSGLVGRSYEQYF. CDR3 in DNA: TGTGCCTGGAGTGGGTTAGTCGGCAGGTCCTACGAGCAGTACTTC.

This clone appeared a single time. The V gene is TRBV12-3 or TRBV12-4, the J gene TRBJ1-1, with D tentatively TRBD1 (5 bases). Trimming took off 8 bases at V and 6 bases at J, with 10 bases between the two ends. The CDR3 is 11 amino acids. CDR3 nucleotide sequence: TGTGCCAGCGGGGGGTTCTCTGAAGCTTTCTTT. It encodes CASGGFSEAFF.

V is TRBV4-1 and J is TRBJ1-2, with 7 bases lining up with TRBD1. In germline, CDR1 is MGHRA, CDR2 YSYEKL. With V trimmed by 1 base and J by 4 bases, 6 bases remained unmatched. The CDR3 runs to 15 residues. The CDR3 nucleotides read TGCGCCAGCAGCCAAGGAGGGACAGACATCTATGGCTACACCTTC. Encoded protein: CASSQGGTDIYGYTF.

The chain uses TRBV10-3 and TRBJ2-1, with 7 bases identical to TRBD2. V trimming: 2 bases; J trimming: 6 bases; junction bases outside the gene matches: 13. This CDR3 spans 17 amino acids. Per the germline V gene, CDR1 is ENHRY and CDR2 is SYGVKD. The CDR3, as DNA: TGTGCCATCAGTGAGGCGCCTAGCGGATACCTGGGCAATGAGCAGTTCTTC. Protein product: CAISEAPSGYLGNEQFF.

The chain couples TRBV23-1 to TRBJ2-7, with a tentative D call TRBD2 (5 bases). TRBV23-1 is assigned to the ORF class and has an uncertain function. With 3 bases removed from V and 1 base from J, the gap between germline ends came to 10 bases. This CDR3 has 14 residues. The CDR3 loop is CASSHSGKSYEQYV. Here the CDR3 DNA reads TGCGCCAGCAGTCACTCCGGGAAATCCTACGAGCAGTACGTC.

The chain carries TRBV6-2 or TRBV6-3 and TRBJ2-1, with a possible D match to TRBD2 (5 bases). The CDR3 runs 15 residues. Germline CDR1 reads MNHEY; CDR2 reads SVGEGT. The V gene lost 5 bases and the J gene lost 1 base, with 12 bases spanning the gap. The CDR3 bases are TGTGCCAGCAGTCCCCTCAGCGGTTCCTACAATGAGCAGTTCTTC. This gives the protein CASSPLSGSYNEQFF.

The genes are TRBV12-3 or TRBV12-4 and TRBJ1-2; D remains ambiguous. V shed 3 bases and J shed 2 bases, with 7 bases lying between them. This CDR3 is 13 amino acids long. The CDR3 DNA follows: TGTGCCAGCAGTTTGGCCTTGAACTATGGCTACACCTTC. Its protein product is CASSLALNYGYTF.

The chain carries TRBV6-6 and TRBJ1-5, with 8 bases identical to TRBD1. The CDR3 contains 15 residues. After removal of 7 bases from V and 7 bases from J, the junction contained 12 bases not matched to a gene. Germline-derived CDR1 and CDR2 are MNHNY and SVGAGI (reference sequence). The CDR3 region is CASTITGGIGQPQHF. CDR3 sequence (DNA): TGTGCCAGCACTATAACAGGGGGAATAGGCCAGCCCCAGCATTTT.

The genes are TRBV7-8 and TRBJ1-4; TRBD1 agrees at 9 bases. V shed 9 bases, J shed 6 bases, and the junction held 2 bases outside the gene matches. The CDR3 extends over 12 amino acids. Germline V gives CDR1 SGHVS, CDR2 FQNEAQ. CDR3 loop: CASDRGDEKLFF. Here the CDR3 DNA reads TGTGCCAGTGACAGGGGGGATGAAAAACTGTTTTTT.